What follows are 17 T cell receptor beta chains derived from one specimen sequenced in a study of Graves' ophthalmopathy and Graves' hyperthyroidism (dated 2018 in TCRdb). This sample was sequenced with an Illumina HiSeq 2000. For repertoire sequencing, TCR beta CDR3 regions were amplified from RNA transcripts. A first-round RT-PCR used HTBI primers with the Qiagen OneStep RT-PCR kit, followed by a second-round multiplex PCR, size selection and purification. The public reads were quality trimmed at Q25 with fastp and then assembled into clones with MiXCR by TCRdb, keeping productive beta chains. CDR3 protein sequences are deduplicated, and each keeps its most common genes and DNA. This sample is represented by approximately 160,000 distinct CDR3 sequences; 35% to 50% of them were singletons. Of the sample, approximately 9% is held by the ten largest clones. Input material: peripheral blood. The receptors derive from a man aged 25 to 45 with Graves' ophthalmopathy. Donor details come from another sample of the same person, matched by shared clones.

This CDR3 is CASSFMGQPQETQYF. In nucleotides, the CDR3 is TGTGCCAGCAGCTTTATGGGACAGCCACAAGAGACCCAGTACTTC. The gene calls are TRBV7-2 and TRBJ2-5; TRBD1 matches 7 bases. There are 15 residues in the CDR3. In germline, CDR1 is SGHTA, CDR2 FQGNSA. Trimming removed 3 bases from V and 2 bases from J; junction bases left unmatched: 6.

This clonotype was seen only once. The V gene is TRBV7-3, the J gene TRBJ1-2; TRBD1 is a possible D gene (6 bases). CDR3 size: 13 residues. The germline V and J ends were trimmed by 2 bases and 7 bases, with 11 bases remaining between them. Germline CDR1 and CDR2: SGHTA and FQGTGA. As DNA, the CDR3 is TGTGCCAGCAGCTTACACCGAGGGGGTGGCTACACCTTC. Amino acids: CASSLHRGGGYTF.

This clonotype was recorded many times. The V call is TRBV6-5, the J call TRBJ1-1, with 8 positions matching TRBD1. The CDR3 runs 16 residues. Per the germline V gene, CDR1 is MNHEY and CDR2 is SVGAGI. J lost 4 bases, V lost 6 bases, and 13 bases had no gene match. For the CDR3, the DNA is TGTGCCAGCAGACCATCGTACAGGGGGAGGGGCACTGAAGCTTTCTTT. Amino acids: CASRPSYRGRGTEAFF.

There are many counts of this clonotype. The J gene is TRBJ1-5, the V gene TRBV29-1; 9 bases match TRBD1. From germline, CDR1 is SQVTM and CDR2 ANQGSEA. After removal of 4 bases from V and 4 bases from J, the junction contained 2 bases not matched to a gene. The CDR3 is 13 residues long. The CDR3 DNA reads TGCAGCGTTGGGACAGGGGAAAATCAGCCCCAGCATTTT. Encoded protein: CSVGTGENQPQHF.

The rearrangement links TRBV29-1 to TRBJ1-1, with D unresolved. This CDR3 region has 12 residues. Germline CDR1 reads SQVTM; CDR2 reads ANQGSEA. Trimming stripped 4 bases from V and 1 base from J, with 7 bases between. CDR3 residues: CSVGQRNTEAFF. The CDR3 nucleotides read TGCAGCGTTGGGCAACGGAACACTGAAGCTTTCTTT.

The rearrangement uses TRBV7-9 and TRBJ2-5; tentative D call: TRBD2 (6 bases). Germline CDR1 SEHNR, CDR2 FQNEAQ (reference sequence). Trimming removed 6 bases from V and 2 bases from J, with 16 bases in between. The length of the CDR3 is 15 residues. The CDR3 DNA reads as TGTGCCAGCAGGTCAGGGACTTTTGCGCAAGAGACCCAGTACTTC. This gives the protein CASRSGTFAQETQYF.

This clonotype has at least ten counts. The rearrangement joins TRBV30 to TRBJ2-2; a possible D gene is TRBD2 (5 bases). CDR1 and CDR2 (germline): GTSNPN, SVGIG (reference sequence). The CDR3 is made up of 12 amino acids. Trimming removed 6 bases at V and 8 bases at J, with 13 bases between. The DNA of the CDR3 is TGTGCCTGTAAAATAGCGTCGGGGGAGCTGTTTTTT. As protein: CACKIASGELFF.

This clonotype was picked up many times. The V gene is TRBV7-2, the J gene TRBJ2-7; 7 bases align to TRBD1. The CDR3 runs to 14 residues. Losses at the gene ends were 5 bases for V and 2 bases for J; bases not matched to a gene: 6. CDR1 SGHTA and CDR2 FQGNSA come from the germline V gene. The CDR3 loop reads CASSLQGDPYEQYF. The DNA of the CDR3 is TGTGCCAGCAGCCTTCAGGGGGATCCCTACGAGCAGTACTTC.

The V call is TRBV6-2 or TRBV6-3, the J call TRBJ2-7, with 7 bases identical to TRBD1. CDR1 MNHEY and CDR2 SVGEGT come from the germline V gene. Germline trimming cut 6 bases from V and 3 bases from J; bases unmatched to any gene: 8. The CDR3 extends over 14 amino acids. This CDR3 reads CASRLQGLDYEQYF. DNA for the CDR3: TGTGCCAGCAGGTTACAGGGGCTCGACTACGAGCAGTACTTC.

CDR3 in amino acids: CASSSTYTYEQYF. In nucleotides, the CDR3 is TGTGCCAGCAGCTCCACTTACACCTACGAGCAGTACTTC. V gene TRBV12-3 or TRBV12-4 combines with J gene TRBJ2-7, with D unresolved. V was shortened by 6 bases and J by 2 bases, with 11 bases between the two germline ends. This CDR3 contains 13 residues.

The rearrangement links TRBV6-4 to TRBJ2-7; 7 bases fit TRBD1. The CDR3 has 14 residues. Germline V gene lookup returns CDR1 MRHNA and CDR2 SNTAGT. Trimming cost V 8 bases and J 5 bases; bases outside gene matches: 12. CDR3 sequence reads: CASSETGARNEQYF. The CDR3 DNA is TGTGCCAGCTCGGAAACAGGGGCGCGGAACGAGCAGTACTTC.

This clonotype turned up a few times. V is TRBV7-9 and J is TRBJ2-5, with a tentative D call TRBD1 (5 bases). CDR1 SEHNR and CDR2 FQNEAQ come from the germline V gene (reference sequence). CDR3 length equals 15 residues. V lost 5 bases and J 2 bases, leaving 15 bases between the germline ends. CDR3 region: CASSGRTTPQETQYF. CDR3 bases: TGTGCCAGCAGCGGCCGGACAACGCCACAAGAGACCCAGTACTTC.

The chain recombines TRBV6-2 or TRBV6-3 with TRBJ1-6; TRBD1 aligns across 7 bases. Per the germline V gene, CDR1 is MNHEY and CDR2 is SVGEGT. V trimming: 4 bases; J trimming: 10 bases; junction bases outside the gene matches: 4. The CDR3 spans 13 residues. In DNA form, the CDR3 reads TGTGCCAGCAGTTTGGGACAGACATCACCCCTCCACTTT. Amino acids: CASSLGQTSPLHF.

This clonotype appeared many times. V and J are TRBV28 and TRBJ1-6, with D hard to call. Germline CDR1 and CDR2: MDHEN and SYDVKM. The CDR3 covers 14 residues. V shed 6 bases and J shed 5 bases, with 11 bases lying between them. The CDR3 loop is CASRDATNNSPLHF. In nucleotides, the CDR3 is TGTGCCAGCAGGGACGCCACCAATAATTCACCCCTCCACTTT.

This rearrangement joins TRBV6-2 or TRBV6-3 to TRBJ2-7; D unclear. The CDR3 runs 13 residues. The germline V and J ends were trimmed by 0 bases and 4 bases, with 7 bases remaining between them. Per the germline V gene, CDR1 is MNHEY and CDR2 is SVGEGT. CDR3 amino acids: CASSYSSLYEQYF. The CDR3 nucleotides are TGTGCCAGCAGTTACTCGAGTTTGTACGAGCAGTACTTC.

The V gene is TRBV28, the J gene TRBJ2-5, with TRBD2 matching over 8 bases. Germline trimming cut 8 bases from V and 5 bases from J; bases unmatched to any gene: 16. The V gene's germline CDR1 is MDHEN and CDR2 SYDVKM. CDR3 size: 16 residues. CDR3 residues: CASHTEAGVGRETQYF. DNA of the CDR3: TGTGCCAGCCACACAGAAGCGGGAGTCGGTCGGGAGACCCAGTACTTC.

This clonotype was seen more than once but under ten times. The rearrangement links TRBV6-5 to TRBJ2-7; the D gene is possibly TRBD2 (5 bases). V shed 2 bases and J shed 5 bases, with 7 bases lying between them. The CDR3 totals 12 residues. Germline V lookup: CDR1 MNHEY, CDR2 SVGAGI. The CDR3 is CASSYPGNEQYF. CDR3 nucleotides: TGTGCCAGCAGTTACCCCGGGAACGAGCAGTACTTC.